This T cell receptor (beta chain) was sequenced during a study of blood T cell repertoires in COVID-19. Profiled with immunoSEQ multiplex PCR; TCRdb holds only in-frame clones, not every one. The sample carries approximately 200,000 clones, around four fifths recorded once. Germline V gene sequence: CDR1 LNHDA, CDR2 SQIVND (reference sequence). The CDR3 has 14 amino acids. The junction had 6 bases not matched to a gene; V was cut back by 3 bases and J by 5 bases. This sequence was found in a young woman with acute or convalescent COVID-19. V gene TRBV19 combines with J gene TRBJ1-1; 7 bases map to TRBD1. The source material was peripheral blood. CDR3 nucleotides: TGTGCCAGTAGTATGACAGGGCCGGGGACTGAAGCTTTCTTT. It specifies CASSMTGPGTEAFF.